This TCR beta chain was recorded in a study of CD8 T cells in ankylosing spondylitis. Quantitative 5'-RACE with molecular barcodes was used to make the TCR beta libraries. MiXCR was run by TCRdb on the 5' RACE reads, yielding one entry per CDR3 protein. The profile shows a few hundred thousand distinct CDR3 sequences, under 25% of them singletons. Findings of the study overall: Reactive arthritis synovial fluid and blood were previously reported to contain some motif variants. Researchers reportedly found disease-linked clones significantly enriched in matched ankylosing spondylitis synovial fluid.

This clonotype was recorded at least ten times. Its antigen is currently unknown. Trimming took off 6 bases at V and 8 bases at J, with 20 bases between the two ends. This CDR3 comprises 14 residues. Germline V CDR1 and CDR2: SQVTM, ANQGSEA. This clonotype was obtained from a female donor with ankylosing spondylitis or in good health (not recorded which). The chain couples TRBV29-1 to TRBJ2-1, with D possibly TRBD2 on 5 matching bases. Sequencing input: blood, either unsorted or a sorted T cell fraction (not recorded which). Written as DNA, the CDR3 is TGCAGCGTGAACCCAGTGCTAGTTAGCGATGAGCAGTTCTTC. This gives the protein CSVNPVLVSDEQFF.